These T cell receptor beta chains were read from a single sample in a study of T cell responses to AZD1222 COVID-19 vaccine. The protocol was immunoSEQ multiplex PCR, while the TCRdb copy is restricted to in-frame clones and leaves out a portion. The data show fewer than 45,000 clones, with approximately 91% seen just once and approximately 7% held by the top ten. This sample comprised peripheral blood, obtained on day 0 of AZD1222 vaccination. These receptors were obtained from an adult in good health. Each CDR3 is given with its conserved first and last residue. A D gene is named only where the DNA matches it firmly.

>TRBJ2-6|.|TRBV6-1
CASSAHQGSPGANVLTF
TGTGCCAGCAGTGCTCACCAAGGCAGCCCTGGGGCCAACGTCCTGACTTTC
>TRBJ1-5|.|TRBV6-5
CASTPGEEGQPQHF
TGTGCCAGCACGCCCGGGGAGGAGGGTCAGCCCCAGCATTTT
>TRBJ2-7|.|TRBV27
CASSEGAGRQGSSYEQYF
TGTGCCAGCAGTGAAGGGGCAGGGCGTCAGGGGAGCTCCTACGAGCAGTACTTC
>TRBJ2-7|.|TRBV28
CASSRLLEQYF
TGTGCCAGCAGCCGCCTACTCGAGCAGTACTTC
>TRBJ1-2|.|TRBV10-3
CAISEGTPNYGYTF
TGTGCCATCAGTGAGGGCACCCCGAACTATGGCTACACCTTC
>TRBJ2-3|TRBD2|TRBV7-9
CASQLAGVTDTQYF
TGTGCCAGCCAACTAGCGGGGGTCACAGATACGCAGTATTTT
>TRBJ2-7|.|TRBV4-1
CASSQDTLENYEQYF
TGCGCCAGCAGCCAAGATACCCTCGAAAACTACGAGCAGTACTTC
>TRBJ2-2|TRBD1|TRBV19
CASSSDRPRTGELFF
TGTGCCAGTAGTTCGGACAGGCCGAGGACCGGGGAGCTGTTTTTT
>TRBJ1-4|TRBD1|TRBV3-1/TRBV3-2
CASSPTGGTNEKLFF
TGTGCCAGCAGCCCTACAGGGGGCACTAATGAAAAACTGTTTTTT
>TRBJ1-2|TRBD1|TRBV5-1
CASSGGRGPYGYTF
TGCGCCAGCAGCGGGGGAAGGGGGCCCTATGGCTACACCTTC